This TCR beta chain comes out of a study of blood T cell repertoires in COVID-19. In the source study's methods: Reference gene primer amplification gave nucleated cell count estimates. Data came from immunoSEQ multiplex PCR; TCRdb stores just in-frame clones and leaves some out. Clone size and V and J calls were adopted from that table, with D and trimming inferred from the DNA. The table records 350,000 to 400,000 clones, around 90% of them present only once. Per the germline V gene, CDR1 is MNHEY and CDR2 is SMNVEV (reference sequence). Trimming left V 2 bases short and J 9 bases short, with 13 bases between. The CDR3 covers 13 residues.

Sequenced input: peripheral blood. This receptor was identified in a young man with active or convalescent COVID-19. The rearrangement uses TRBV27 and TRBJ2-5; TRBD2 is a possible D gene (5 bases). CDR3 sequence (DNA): TGTGCCAGCAGTTTAGGTCGCCTCGGGGCCCAGTACTTC. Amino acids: CASSLGRLGAQYF.